The 27 T cell receptor beta chains below were found in one sample sequenced in a study of shared clonotypes between healthy human individuals. The data were produced by immunoSEQ multiplex PCR, yet TCRdb's version contains in-frame clones alone and is incomplete. The data show 1.4 million or so clones, 98% to 99% seen once. Material for sequencing was naive CD4+ T cells sorted from blood. The subset denotes: CD45RA+ positively selected. Receptors were obtained from a man aged 25 to 40 in good health.

This chain uses TRBV30 with TRBJ2-1; D call uncertain. Deletions cut 0 bases from V and 7 bases from J, with 7 bases between. The CDR3 is 12 residues long. The germline V gene encodes CDR1 GTSNPN and CDR2 SVGIG (reference sequence). For the CDR3, the DNA is TGTGCCTGGAGTGTCGGACGGAATGAGCAGTTCTTC. This codes for CAWSVGRNEQFF.

This clone came up once. The chain couples TRBV5-1 to TRBJ2-7, with D possibly TRBD2 on 5 matching bases. Germline values: CDR1 SGHRS, CDR2 YFSETQ. Trimming shortened V by 0 bases and J by 9 bases, and 16 bases separated the two germline ends. CDR3 length: 14 amino acids. The CDR3 is CASSLEAARSVQYF. CDR3 coding DNA: TGCGCCAGCAGCTTGGAAGCGGCAAGGTCGGTGCAGTACTTC.

This chain connects TRBV9 to TRBJ1-5, with a weak D call TRBD1 (5 bases). V shed 0 bases and J shed 4 bases, with 11 bases lying between them. The CDR3 is 15 residues long. CDR1 and CDR2 from the germline V gene are SGDLS and YYNGEE. The CDR3 loop reads CASSVGGVANQPQHF. DNA of the CDR3: TGTGCCAGCAGCGTAGGGGGGGTAGCAAATCAGCCCCAGCATTTT.

Comments on this clone: This same CDR3 is encoded by further DNA sequences in the sample. The chain has TRBV27 and TRBJ2-5, with D perhaps TRBD2 (6 bases). Trimming stripped 2 bases from V and 2 bases from J, with 6 bases between. The CDR3 contains 13 residues. Germline lookup yields CDR1 MNHEY and CDR2 SMNVEV (reference sequence). The CDR3 DNA sequence: TGTGCCAGCAGTTTACGGGGGCAAGAGACCCAGTACTTC. Its translation: CASSLRGQETQYF.

Comment on this clone: The sample holds other DNA sequences that translate to the same CDR3. The chain recombines TRBV29-1 with TRBJ2-5; TRBD1 agrees at 7 bases. The V segment lost 6 bases and the J segment 1 base; nucleotides outside the gene matches: 5. The CDR3 runs 13 residues. Germline loops: CDR1 SQVTM, CDR2 ANQGSEA. The CDR3 DNA sequence: TGCAGCGTCGCTGGGACAGCCCAAGAGACCCAGTACTTC. This encodes CSVAGTAQETQYF. The whole variable domain, remainder taken from reference TRBV29-1 and TRBJ2-5, is SAVISQKPSRDICQRGTSLTIQCQVDSQVTMMFWYRQQPGQSLTLIATANQGSEATYESGFVIDKFPISRPNLTFSTLTVSNMSPEDSSIYLCSVAGTAQETQYFGPGTRLLVL.

This sequence joins TRBV14 and TRBJ2-1; 11 bases are shared with TRBD2. CDR1 and CDR2 from the germline V gene are SGHDN and FVKESK. The CDR3 contains 16 residues. The V gene end was trimmed by 1 base and the J gene end by 9 bases; junction bases not matched to a gene: 8. CDR3 coding DNA: TGTGCCAGCAGCCAAGGTGTTAGCGGGAGGGTTGGTGAGCAGTTCTTC. It yields the protein CASSQGVSGRVGEQFF.

V is TRBV6-1 and J is TRBJ2-3, with unresolved D. Trimming took off 2 bases at V and 6 bases at J, with 12 bases between the two ends. Germline CDR1 MNHNS, CDR2 SASEGT. CDR3 length: 14 amino acids. The DNA of the CDR3 is TGTGCCAGCAGTGAATTGGCGGAAAGGGATACGCAGTATTTT. It specifies CASSELAERDTQYF.

The genes are TRBV11-2 and TRBJ2-5, with 9 bases lining up with TRBD1. Germline V gene data show CDR1 as SGHAT and CDR2 as FQNNGV. CDR3 length equals 16 residues. The V segment lost 6 bases and the J segment 2 bases; nucleotides outside the gene matches: 10. This CDR3 reads CASRRPGQGWQETQYF. For the CDR3, the DNA is TGTGCCAGCAGGCGGCCGGGACAGGGTTGGCAAGAGACCCAGTACTTC.

The chain is built from TRBV11-2 and TRBJ1-4; possible D gene TRBD1, 6 bases. This CDR3 region has 14 residues. V shed 1 base and J shed 8 bases, with 11 bases lying between them. The germline V gene has CDR1 SGHAT and CDR2 FQNNGV. In DNA, the CDR3 is TGTGCCAGCAGCTTAGCGGGGGCGCGCGAAAAACTGTTTTTT. Its protein is CASSLAGAREKLFF.

This clone was observed a single time. The gene calls are TRBV5-1 and TRBJ2-1; 9 positions match TRBD2. This CDR3 is built from 15 residues. From germline, CDR1 is SGHRS and CDR2 YFSETQ. J gave up 12 bases and V 0 bases, and 10 bases lay outside the gene matches. In nucleotides, the CDR3 is TGCGCCAGCAGCTTGGGACTAGCGGTCTCGGGTCGGCAGTTCTTC. Its translation: CASSLGLAVSGRQFF.

The J gene is TRBJ1-4, the V gene TRBV27; D is perhaps TRBD1 (6 bases). Between the trimmed V and J ends, which lost 3 bases and 14 bases, there was a span of 25 bases. Germline loops: CDR1 MNHEY, CDR2 SMNVEV (reference sequence). CDR3 length equals 16 residues. The CDR3 here is CASSLSSTGPRDRLFF. As DNA, the CDR3 is TGTGCCAGCAGTTTGTCCTCGACAGGCCCGCGGGATAGGCTGTTTTTT. Based on the CDR3 plus reference TRBV27 and TRBJ1-4, the full variable domain is EAQVTQNPRYLITVTGKKLTVTCSQNMNHEYMSWYRQDPGLGLRQIYYSMNVEVTDKGDVPEGYKVSRKEKRNFPLILESPSPNQTSLYFCASSLSSTGPRDRLFFGSGTQLSVL.

V usage is TRBV5-1 and J usage is TRBJ1-4; no definite D call. Trimming pared 0 bases from V and 8 bases from J, leaving 11 bases between. The CDR3 is made up of 14 amino acids. CDR1 SGHRS and CDR2 YFSETQ come from the germline V gene. The CDR3 is CASSLGRKGEKLFF. CDR3 DNA: TGCGCCAGCAGCTTGGGGCGGAAAGGGGAAAAACTGTTTTTT.

The rearrangement joins TRBV6-5 to TRBJ1-2; TRBD1 matches at 7 bases. V lost 6 bases, J lost 8 bases, and 12 bases stayed unmatched. Germline values: CDR1 MNHEY, CDR2 SVGAGI. This CDR3 comprises 14 residues. In nucleotides, the CDR3 is TGTGCCAGCAGCGGGACAGTGTCTTCGGGAGGCTACACCTTC. Protein sequence: CASSGTVSSGGYTF.

The V and J genes are TRBV30 and TRBJ1-3; the D gene is possibly TRBD1 (5 bases). The germline CDR1 and CDR2 sequences are GTSNPN and SVGIG (reference sequence). V was trimmed by 1 base and J by 0 bases, leaving 13 bases between them. CDR3 length: 16 residues. CDR3 sequence reads: CAWSAPGTASGNTIYF. CDR3 sequence (DNA): TGTGCCTGGAGTGCCCCCGGGACGGCCTCTGGAAACACCATATATTTT.

The DNA of the CDR3 is TGTGCCAGCAGCTTAAGACTAGCGGGAGGTTACTCCTACGAGCAGTACTTC. The encoded protein is CASSLRLAGGYSYEQYF. The genes are TRBV7-8 and TRBJ2-7; 13 bases match TRBD2. The V and J ends lost 2 bases and 0 bases, in that order; junction bases with no gene match: 4. The CDR3 is 17 amino acids. Germline-derived CDR1 and CDR2 are SGHVS and FQNEAQ.

This clone came up once. The genes are TRBV28 and TRBJ1-1; D is undetermined. Germline lookup yields CDR1 MDHEN and CDR2 SYDVKM. The CDR3 is 11 residues long. V dropped 3 bases and J dropped 6 bases, with 5 bases sitting between them. The CDR3 nucleotides read TGTGCCAGCAGTTTCCCCCCTGAAGCTTTCTTT. Translation: CASSFPPEAFF.

This chain links TRBV5-1 with TRBJ2-7; D may be TRBD1 (5 bases). The CDR3 is 15 amino acids. V lost 0 bases and J lost 2, with 12 bases in between. Germline values: CDR1 SGHRS, CDR2 YFSETQ. The CDR3 spells CASSLAGRATYEQYF. The CDR3 DNA sequence: TGCGCCAGCAGCTTGGCTGGCAGGGCGACCTACGAGCAGTACTTC. Full variable domain (outside the CDR3, taken from reference TRBV5-1 and TRBJ2-7): KAGVTQTPRYLIKTRGQQVTLSCSPISGHRSVSWYQQTPGQGLQFLFEYFSETQRNKGNFPGRFSGRQFSNSRSEMNVSTLELGDSALYLCASSLAGRATYEQYFGPGTRLTVT.

V and J are TRBV10-3 and TRBJ1-2, with D uncertain. V was shortened by 3 bases and J by 3 bases, with 8 bases between the two germline ends. CDR1 is ENHRY and CDR2 is SYGVKD in the germline V gene. The CDR3 covers 13 residues. CDR3 nucleotides: TGTGCCATCAGTGATGCGGGTTACTATGGCTACACCTTC. Encoded protein: CAISDAGYYGYTF.

The V and J genes are TRBV7-2 and TRBJ1-1; perhaps TRBD1 as D (5 bases). V was cut by 1 base and J by 4 bases, with 16 bases left in between. There are 16 residues in the CDR3. CDR1 and CDR2 from the germline V gene are SGHTA and FQGNSA. CDR3 nucleotides: TGTGCCAGCAGCTTAGAAGTGGGGCGCAAGCTCACTGAAGCTTTCTTT. Residues: CASSLEVGRKLTEAFF. Drawing the rest from reference TRBV7-2 and TRBJ1-1, the complete variable domain is GAGVSQSPSNKVTEKGKDVELRCDPISGHTALYWYRQSLGQGLEFLIYFQGNSAPDKSGLPSDRFSAERTGGSVSTLTIQRTQQEDSAVYLCASSLEVGRKLTEAFFGQGTRLTVV.

The chain uses TRBV4-3 and TRBJ2-7; D not certain. The CDR3 consists of 18 residues. The germline CDR1 and CDR2 sequences are LGHNA and YSLEER. Trimming left V 0 bases short and J 0 bases short, with 18 bases between. The CDR3 DNA follows: TGCGCCAGCAGCCAAGAAGCTGTTTCTAGTGGTGGCTCCTACGAGCAGTACTTC. It translates to CASSQEAVSSGGSYEQYF.

The chain is built from TRBV9 and TRBJ2-1; 11 nucleotides agree with TRBD2. The ends lost 4 bases at V and 6 bases at J; junction bases unmatched: 3. The CDR3 covers 14 residues. Per the germline V gene, CDR1 is SGDLS and CDR2 is YYNGEE. Here the CDR3 reads CASSKGLAVNEQFF. The CDR3 DNA is TGTGCCAGCAGCAAGGGACTAGCGGTCAATGAGCAGTTCTTC.

Comment on this clone: At the DNA level, this CDR3 is encoded by other sequences in the same sample as well. The V and J genes are TRBV2 and TRBJ2-3, with TRBD1 matching over 10 bases. There are 14 residues in the CDR3. V dropped 6 bases and J dropped 4; count of bases not matched to a gene: 4. Germline V gene sequence: CDR1 SNHLY, CDR2 FYNNEI. CDR3 DNA: TGTGCCAGCAGGACAGGGGGCGGCGCAGATACGCAGTATTTT. Translated: CASRTGGGADTQYF.

The chain is built from TRBV6-4 and TRBJ2-5; D remains unclear. The CDR3 runs to 14 residues. Trimming left V 6 bases short and J 1 base short, with 12 bases between. Germline lookup yields CDR1 MRHNA and CDR2 SNTAGT. The CDR3 bases are TGTGCCAGCAGCCTCGGACGGGTCCAAGAGACCCAGTACTTC. Amino acid sequence: CASSLGRVQETQYF.

This chain links TRBV6-5 with TRBJ2-7; a possible D gene is TRBD2 (5 bases). With 3 bases removed from V and 0 bases from J, the gap between germline ends came to 12 bases. In germline, CDR1 is MNHEY, CDR2 SVGAGI. The CDR3 contains 15 residues. The DNA of the CDR3 is TGTGCCAGCAGTTATTTGGCGGGCCCCTCCTACGAGCAGTACTTC. Residues: CASSYLAGPSYEQYF.

The chain has TRBV10-1 and TRBJ2-2; 7 bases are shared with TRBD1. J was trimmed by 7 bases and V by 4 bases; bases with no gene match: 6. The germline V gene has CDR1 WNHNN and CDR2 SYGVQD (reference sequence). The CDR3 is 14 amino acids. CDR3 DNA: TGCGCCAGCAGTGCCAGGGGGATCGACGGGGAGCTGTTTTTT. Its translation: CASSARGIDGELFF.

The chain recombines TRBV13 with TRBJ2-7, with no clear D. CDR3 length: 16 residues. CDR1 and CDR2 (germline): PRHDT, FYEKMQ (reference sequence). V lost 6 bases and J 3 bases, leaving 21 bases between the germline ends. CDR3 DNA sequence: TGTGCCAGCAGTAGTAATAGGGCCGAGTGGATCTACGAGCAGTACTTC. This codes for CASSSNRAEWIYEQYF.

V usage is TRBV5-1 and J usage is TRBJ2-1; no reliable D call. The CDR3 spans 15 residues. V was clipped by 4 bases and J by 5 bases, with 16 bases between them. Germline lookup yields CDR1 SGHRS and CDR2 YFSETQ. In DNA form, the CDR3 reads TGCGCCAGCAGCAACCGGGCCGGAGAAAACAATGAGCAGTTCTTC. Amino acid sequence: CASSNRAGENNEQFF.